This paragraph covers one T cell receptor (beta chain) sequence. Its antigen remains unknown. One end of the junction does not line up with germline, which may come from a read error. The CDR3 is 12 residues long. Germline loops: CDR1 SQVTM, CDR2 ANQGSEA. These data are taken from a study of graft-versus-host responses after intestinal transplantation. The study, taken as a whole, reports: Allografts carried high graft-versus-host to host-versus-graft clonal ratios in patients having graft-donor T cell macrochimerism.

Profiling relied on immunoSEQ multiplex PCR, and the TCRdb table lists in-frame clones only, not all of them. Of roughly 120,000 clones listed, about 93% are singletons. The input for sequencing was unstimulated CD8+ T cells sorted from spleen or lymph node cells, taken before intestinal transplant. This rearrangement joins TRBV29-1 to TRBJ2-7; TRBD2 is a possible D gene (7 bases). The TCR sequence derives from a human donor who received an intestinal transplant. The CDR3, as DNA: TGCAGCGTACCGGAGCCAAGGGGGGGCTTGGACTTC. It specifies CSVPEPRGGLDF.